The 14 T cell receptor beta chains in this list originate from one sample, sequenced in a study of Ad26.COV2.S vaccination and SARS-CoV-2 variants. Treatment reported: over 15 received Ad26.COV2.S at low or high dose, single or two shots; a few received placebo; per-sample allocation not given. Sampling occurred on day 63 after the first vaccine or placebo injection. This table comes from immunoSEQ multiplex PCR, and its TCRdb copy is limited to in-frame clones, with some not included. The sample lists 300,000 to 500,000 clones; approximately 91% were seen once. The sequencing used peripheral blood, collected in a trial of Ad26.COV2.S vaccine versus placebo. The receptors derive from a person aged 18-60 years who received the Ad26.COV2.S COVID-19 vaccine or a placebo.

This chain links TRBV30 with TRBJ1-1; D call uncertain. The CDR3 loop spans 12 amino acids. The V and J ends lost 3 bases and 7 bases respectively, with 12 bases between them. Germline CDR1 and CDR2: GTSNPN and SVGIG (reference sequence). The CDR3 nucleotides read TGTGCCTGGAGGCCCTACAAACATGAAGCTTTCTTT. This sequence encodes CAWRPYKHEAFF.

The rearrangement uses TRBV3-1 (or the pseudogene TRBV3-2) and TRBJ2-5, with D perhaps given as TRBD1 or TRBD2 (6 bases each). Germline V gene lookup returns CDR1 LGHDT and CDR2 YNNKEL (reference sequence). This CDR3 comprises 16 residues. Trimming removed 4 bases at V and 0 bases at J, with 15 bases between. CDR3 coding DNA: TGTGCCAGCAGCCCAACGGGGGCATCGTACCAAGAGACCCAGTACTTC. As protein: CASSPTGASYQETQYF.

This chain links TRBV29-1 with TRBJ1-1; 7 nucleotides line up with TRBD1. With 4 bases clipped from V and 3 bases from J, the junction kept 2 bases outside the gene matches. Germline assignment: CDR1 SQVTM and CDR2 ANQGSEA. CDR3 length equals 12 residues. DNA for the CDR3: TGCAGCGTTGCGGGACAGTACACTGAAGCTTTCTTT. Translation: CSVAGQYTEAFF.

The chain carries TRBV28 and TRBJ1-5, with D possibly being TRBD1 (6 bases). Germline CDR1 reads MDHEN; CDR2 reads SYDVKM. The CDR3 length is 17 residues. Trimming took off 4 bases at V and 4 bases at J, with 20 bases between the two ends. CDR3 sequence reads: CASSSRGVTGLNQPQHF. CDR3 nucleotides: TGTGCCAGCAGTTCTCGGGGGGTCACAGGGTTAAATCAGCCCCAGCATTTT.

The chain is built from TRBV19 and TRBJ1-2; D call uncertain. Trimming removed 7 bases at V and 4 bases at J, with 10 bases between. The germline gives CDR1 LNHDA, CDR2 SQIVND (reference sequence). This CDR3 contains 12 residues. The CDR3 region has the DNA TGTGCCAGTAAATCCGGATTCTATGGCTACACCTTC. Translation: CASKSGFYGYTF.

This clone was found once. Here the CDR3 DNA reads TGTGCCAGCACCCCGGACAGGGACGCCTACGAGCAGTACTTC. It translates to CASTPDRDAYEQYF. The chain is built from TRBV6-5 and TRBJ2-7, with TRBD1 identical over 8 bases. CDR3 length: 14 residues. V lost 7 bases, J lost 2 bases, and 7 bases stayed unmatched. Per germline, CDR1 MNHEY and CDR2 SVGAGI.

The chain couples TRBV28 to TRBJ1-4, with D perhaps matching TRBD1 (5 bases). The V gene lost 5 bases and the J gene lost 3 bases, with 13 bases spanning the gap. The CDR3 covers 15 residues. The germline V gene encodes CDR1 MDHEN and CDR2 SYDVKM. CDR3 loop: CASSGPRGPNEKLFF. The CDR3 DNA is TGTGCCAGCAGTGGGCCAAGGGGCCCTAATGAAAAACTGTTTTTT.

The chain carries TRBV5-5 and TRBJ2-3; TRBD1 or TRBD2 may be the D gene (6 bases each). Deletions cut 1 base from V and 8 bases from J, with 11 bases between. Per germline, CDR1 SGHKS and CDR2 YYEKEE (reference sequence). This CDR3 spans 13 amino acids. The CDR3: CASSLRGEGTQYF. The CDR3, as DNA: TGTGCCAGCAGCTTGAGGGGGGAAGGTACGCAGTATTTT. Looking up the rest from reference TRBV5-5 and TRBJ2-3 gives the full variable domain: DAGVTQSPTHLIKTRGQQVTLRCSPISGHKSVSWYQQVLGQGPQFIFQYYEKEERGRGNFPDRFSARQFPNYSSELNVNALLLGDSALYLCASSLRGEGTQYFGPGTRLTVL.

The chain recombines TRBV18 with TRBJ1-2; 10 bases map to TRBD1. Looked up from germline, CDR1 is KGHSH and CDR2 is LQKENI. The V gene end was trimmed by 2 bases and the J gene end by 1 base; junction bases not matched to a gene: 1. CDR3 length equals 15 residues. The CDR3 bases are TGTGCCAGCTCACCAGGACAGGGGGATAACTATGGCTACACCTTC. It encodes CASSPGQGDNYGYTF.

The chain recombines TRBV3-1 (or the pseudogene TRBV3-2) with TRBJ1-2; 7 nucleotides agree with TRBD1. Trimming removed 5 bases from V and 4 bases from J; junction bases left unmatched: 10. Germline V gene sequence: CDR1 LGHDT, CDR2 YNNKEL (reference sequence). The CDR3 has 15 residues. CDR3 sequence (DNA): TGTGCCAGCAGCATTGGACAGGTCGCCTCCTATGGCTACACCTTC. As protein: CASSIGQVASYGYTF.

V gene TRBV6-5 combines with J gene TRBJ2-7; 8 bases line up with TRBD2. The CDR3 loop spans 11 amino acids. Per the germline V gene, CDR1 is MNHEY and CDR2 is SVGAGI. The J segment lost 6 bases and the V segment lost 7 bases, leaving 2 bases of the junction unmatched. Written as DNA, the CDR3 is TGTGCCAGCACTACTAGCGGCGAGCAGTACTTC. Its protein is CASTTSGEQYF.

The chain employs TRBV3-1 (or the pseudogene TRBV3-2) and TRBJ2-7, with 8 bases identical to TRBD1. This CDR3 comprises 15 residues. CDR1 is LGHDT and CDR2 is YNNKEL in the germline V gene (reference sequence). V was clipped by 1 base and J by 3 bases; unmatched bases: 5. The CDR3 loop is CASSQGVTGDYEQYF. CDR3 sequence (DNA): TGTGCCAGCAGCCAAGGCGTGACAGGGGACTACGAGCAGTACTTC.

The chain is built from TRBV6-5 and TRBJ1-1, with D perhaps TRBD1 (5 bases). Germline-derived CDR1 and CDR2 are MNHEY and SVGAGI. The CDR3 spans 12 residues. Trimming left V 6 bases short and J 5 bases short, with 10 bases between. CDR3 amino acids: CASRSGLTEAFF. CDR3 nucleotides: TGTGCCAGCAGGTCAGGGTTGACTGAAGCTTTCTTT.

This clone occurred a few times. The V call is TRBV9, the J call TRBJ2-7; 8 bases align to TRBD1. Unmatched junction bases numbered 10, after V lost 3 bases and J lost 2 bases. The CDR3 consists of 16 residues. The V gene's germline CDR1 is SGDLS and CDR2 YYNGEE. The CDR3, as DNA: TGTGCCAGCAGCGCCCACCGGACAGGGTCTCCCTACGAGCAGTACTTC. Protein sequence: CASSAHRTGSPYEQYF.